This TCR beta chain stems from a study of monozygotic twins with inflammatory bowel disease (dated by TCRdb to about 2019). Notes on the research overall: The complete study included about 28 monozygotic twin pairs: 19 IBD-discordant Danish pairs and nine German pairs, of which four were IBD-concordant and five were IBD-discordant. Each individual had, on average, about 151 000 unique TCRalpha sequences and 181 000 unique TCRbeta sequences available for analysis. Disease-associated traits were sought mainly through comparisons between IBD patients and their genetically identical healthy co-twins within discordant pairs. Study-wide conclusions, independent of this receptor: The results gave no support for a single strong signal or clonotype linked to IBD. The analysis was unable to tell different T cell subtypes apart. TCRbeta repertoire diversity, by inverse Simpson index, was decreased in IBD patients compared with their healthy co-twins. Background noise and inter-individual variability may have been introduced into the repertoires by the differing immunosuppressive treatments among patients. IBD patients shared fewer clonotypes with other individuals than healthy twins did, most markedly in patients showing signs of disease activity. No difference in repertoire similarity was observed between concordant and discordant twins, possibly owing to limited statistical power.

The protocol used for the library was 5' RACE. The input for every TCR library was around 3,600 ng of total RNA. cDNA was synthesized with SMARTScribe reverse transcriptase in eight separate reactions per sample. During cDNA synthesis, template switching introduced unique molecular identifiers that contained a 6-nucleotide sample barcode. Amplification of TCRalpha and TCRbeta cDNA involved two nested PCRs of 16 and 9 cycles, and each PCR was followed by bead purification. Before amplification, cDNA was treated with uracil DNA-glycosylase and purified using the QIAquick PCR purification kit. In the second PCR, Illumina TruSeq-compatible adapters and sample-specific barcodes were added. TapeStation and Qubit were used to check library quality and concentration, and about 5.2 ng of each library went into the pool. The pooled libraries were sequenced with 2 x 100 bp reads and custom sequencing primers on an Illumina HiSeq2500 single-index Rapid Run. The authors' analysis ran thus. MiGEC version 1.2.6 was used for UMI-based consensus assembly to correct PCR and sequencing errors. MiXCR version 2.1.1 was used for V(D)J alignment, clonotype assembly and CDR3 extraction. Normalisation of gene usage, clonotype sharing and MAIT/NKT TCR abundance was achieved by analysing the top 1000, 10 000 and 20 000 clonotypes per sample. After downsampling to 27 000 UMIs, diversity was calculated as the inverse Simpson index using the vegan R package. Paired Mann-Whitney U tests on discordant twin pairs were used, with Benjamini-Hochberg multiple-testing correction. TCRdb reprocessed the reads, reporting each CDR3 protein sequence once and no DNA. It is TCRdb's table, rather than the study itself, that gives the V and J calls and clone size. The table of this sample itemizes some 300,000 distinct CDR3 sequences. The ten biggest clones cover 5.5% to 6.5% of the sample.

From each donor, a roughly 2.5 ml peripheral blood sample was collected into PAXgene tubes and stored at -80 degrees C. Without T cell sorting, total RNA was isolated from whole blood using the PAXgene blood miRNA kit on an automated QIAcube. Deep TCRalpha and TCRbeta repertoire profiling with unique molecular barcoding was performed on peripheral blood of monozygotic twin pairs concordant or discordant for inflammatory bowel disease. Smoking habits were recorded for all twin pairs, and individuals were classified as current, former or never smokers. CDR1 and CDR2 (SGHAT, FQNNGV) derive from the germline V gene. The CDR3 covers 16 residues, taking in both the cysteine and the phenylalanine. No DNA is given. As for this clonotype: Its antigen is currently not known.

The rearrangement joined TRBV11-2 to TRBJ2-7; TCRdb designates TRBD2, a call that cannot be tested without DNA. This TCR came from a human donor with ulcerative colitis or Crohn's disease, or a healthy co-twin of an affected twin (not recorded which). Sample: blood. The CDR3 reads CASSFLLGPSSYEQYF.